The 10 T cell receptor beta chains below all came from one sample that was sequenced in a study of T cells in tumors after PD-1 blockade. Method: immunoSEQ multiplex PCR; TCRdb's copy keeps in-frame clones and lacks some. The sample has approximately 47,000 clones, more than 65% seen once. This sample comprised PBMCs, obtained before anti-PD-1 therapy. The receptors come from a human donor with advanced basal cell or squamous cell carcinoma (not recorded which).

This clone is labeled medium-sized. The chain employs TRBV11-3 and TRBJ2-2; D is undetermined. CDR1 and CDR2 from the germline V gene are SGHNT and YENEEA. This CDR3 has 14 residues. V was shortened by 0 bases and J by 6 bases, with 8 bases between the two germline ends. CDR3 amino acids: CASSLDYAAGELFF. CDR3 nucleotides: TGTGCCAGCAGCTTAGATTATGCAGCCGGGGAGCTGTTTTTT.

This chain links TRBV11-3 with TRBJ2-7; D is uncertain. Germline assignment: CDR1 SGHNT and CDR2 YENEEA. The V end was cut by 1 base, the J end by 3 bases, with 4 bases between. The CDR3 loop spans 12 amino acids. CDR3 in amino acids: CASSLVFYEQYF. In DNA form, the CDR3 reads TGTGCCAGCAGCTTAGTCTTCTACGAGCAGTACTTC. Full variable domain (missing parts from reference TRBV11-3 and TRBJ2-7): EAGVVQSPRYKIIEKKQPVAFWCNPISGHNTLYWYLQNLGQGPELLIRYENEEAVDDSQLPKDRFSAERLKGVDSTLKIQPAELGDSAVYLCASSLVFYEQYFGPGTRLTVT.

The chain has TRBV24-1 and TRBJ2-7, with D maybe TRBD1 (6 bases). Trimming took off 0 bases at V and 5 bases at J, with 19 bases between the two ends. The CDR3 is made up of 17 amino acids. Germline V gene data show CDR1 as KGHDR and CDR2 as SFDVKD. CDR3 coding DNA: TGTGCCACCAGTGATTTGGCCAGGGGCCCCACTGGGGACGAGCAGTACTTC. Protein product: CATSDLARGPTGDEQYF.

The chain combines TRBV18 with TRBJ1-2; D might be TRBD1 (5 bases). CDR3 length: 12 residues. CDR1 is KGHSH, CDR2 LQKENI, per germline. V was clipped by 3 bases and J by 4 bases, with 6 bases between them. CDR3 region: CASSPGGYGYTF. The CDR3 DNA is TGTGCCAGCTCACCCGGGGGCTATGGCTACACCTTC. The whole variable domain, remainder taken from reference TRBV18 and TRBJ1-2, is NAGVMQNPRHLVRRRGQEARLRCSPMKGHSHVYWYRQLPEEGLKFMVYLQKENIIDESGMPKERFSAEFPKEGPSILRIQQVVRGDSAAYFCASSPGGYGYTFGSGTRLTVV.

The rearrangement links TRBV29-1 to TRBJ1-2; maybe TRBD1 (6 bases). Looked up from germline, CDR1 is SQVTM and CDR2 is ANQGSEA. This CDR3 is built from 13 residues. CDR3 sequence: CGETQGLRSGYTF. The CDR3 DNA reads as TGCGGCGAGACACAGGGCTTGCGAAGTGGCTACACCTTC.

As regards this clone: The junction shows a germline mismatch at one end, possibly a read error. This CDR3 is CASSIGGVFNYGYTF. CDR3 sequence (DNA): TGTGCCAGTAGCATAGGAGGGGTATTTAACTATGGCTACACCTTC. This chain joins TRBV19 and TRBJ1-2; tentative D call: TRBD1 (5 bases). The CDR3 loop spans 15 amino acids. CDR1 LNHDA and CDR2 SQIVND come from the germline V gene (reference sequence).

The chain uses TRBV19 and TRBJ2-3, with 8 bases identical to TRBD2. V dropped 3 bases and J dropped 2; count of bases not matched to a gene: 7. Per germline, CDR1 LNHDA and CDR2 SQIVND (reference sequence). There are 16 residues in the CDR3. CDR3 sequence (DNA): TGTGCCAGTAGTATGAGTGCGGGGGGAAACACAGATACGCAGTATTTT. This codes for CASSMSAGGNTDTQYF.

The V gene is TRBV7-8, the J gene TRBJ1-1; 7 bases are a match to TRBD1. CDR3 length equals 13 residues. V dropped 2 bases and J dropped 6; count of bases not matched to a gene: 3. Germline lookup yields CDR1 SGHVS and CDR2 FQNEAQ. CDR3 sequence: CASSLNDRAEAFF. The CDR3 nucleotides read TGTGCCAGCAGCTTAAACGACAGGGCTGAAGCTTTCTTT. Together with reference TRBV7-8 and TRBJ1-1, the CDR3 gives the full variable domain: GAGVSQSPRYKVAKRGQDVALRCDPISGHVSLFWYQQALGQGPEFLTYFQNEAQLDKSGLPSDRFFAERPEGSVSTLKIQRTQQEDSAVYLCASSLNDRAEAFFGQGTRLTVV.

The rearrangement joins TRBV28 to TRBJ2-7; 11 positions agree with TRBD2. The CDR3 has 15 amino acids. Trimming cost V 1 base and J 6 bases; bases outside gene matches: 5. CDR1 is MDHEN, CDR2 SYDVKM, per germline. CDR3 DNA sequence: TGTGCCAGCAGTTTATCGCTAGCGGGAGGTGGCGAGCAGTACTTC. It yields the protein CASSLSLAGGGEQYF.

In DNA, the CDR3 is TGTGCCAGCAGCCTAGATAGCCGAAACACCATATATTTT. It translates to CASSLDSRNTIYF. The rearrangement links TRBV7-2 to TRBJ1-3; D not certain. Germline values: CDR1 SGHTA, CDR2 FQGNSA. Trimming took 5 bases from V and 5 from J, leaving 10 bases between them. This CDR3 is built from 13 residues.